This T cell receptor beta chain was sequenced during a study of T cell clonality in common variable immunodeficiency. Overall study results and limits: Reportedly, TCR beta sequences from common variable immunodeficiency showed fewer deletions and N-nucleotide insertions.

This CDR3 contains 17 residues. Trimming shortened V by 2 bases and J by 5 bases, and 21 bases separated the two germline ends. The sample holds many counts of this clone. The target antigen is unknown. From the germline J gene comes the end of the CDR3, since the read stops 3 residues before it. TCRdb keeps only in-frame clones here, not all; method: immunoSEQ multiplex PCR. The specimen gives tens of thousands of clones without singletons; the ten biggest hold under 2.5%. This clonotype was obtained from a human donor with common variable immunodeficiency. The sample was peripheral blood mononuclear cells. The chain carries TRBV12-3 or TRBV12-4 and TRBJ1-1; a weak D match, TRBD1 (6 bases). This chain's CDR3 is CASSLSNATRGMTEAFF. The CDR3 bases that were read are TGTGCCAGCAGTTTATCCAATGCGACCAGGGGCATGACTGAA.